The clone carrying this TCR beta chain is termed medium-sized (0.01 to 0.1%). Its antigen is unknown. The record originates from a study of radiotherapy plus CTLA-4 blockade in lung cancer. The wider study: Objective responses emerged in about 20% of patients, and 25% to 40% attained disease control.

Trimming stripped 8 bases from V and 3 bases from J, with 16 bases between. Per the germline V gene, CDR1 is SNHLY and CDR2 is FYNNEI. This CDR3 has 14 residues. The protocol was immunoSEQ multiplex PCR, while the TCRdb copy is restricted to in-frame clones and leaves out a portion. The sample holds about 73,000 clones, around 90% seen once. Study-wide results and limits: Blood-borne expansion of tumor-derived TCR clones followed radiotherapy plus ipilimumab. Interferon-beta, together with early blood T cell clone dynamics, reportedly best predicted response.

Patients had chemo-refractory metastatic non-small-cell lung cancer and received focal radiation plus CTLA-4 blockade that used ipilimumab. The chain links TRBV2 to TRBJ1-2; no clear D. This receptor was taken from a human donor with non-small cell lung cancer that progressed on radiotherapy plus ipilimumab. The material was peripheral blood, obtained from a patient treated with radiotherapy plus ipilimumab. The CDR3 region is CASASGKADYGYTF. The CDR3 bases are TGTGCCAGCGCGTCAGGCAAAGCGGACTATGGCTACACCTTC.